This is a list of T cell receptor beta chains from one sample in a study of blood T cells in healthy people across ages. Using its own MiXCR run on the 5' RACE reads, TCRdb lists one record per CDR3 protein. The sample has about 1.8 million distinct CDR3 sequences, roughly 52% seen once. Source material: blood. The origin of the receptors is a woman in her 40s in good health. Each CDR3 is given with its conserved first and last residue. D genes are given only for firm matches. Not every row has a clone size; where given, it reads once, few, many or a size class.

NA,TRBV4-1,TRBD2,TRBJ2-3,CASSQDQGLAQNTQYF,TGCGCCAGCAGCCAAGATCAGGGACTAGCACAGAATACGCAGTATTTT
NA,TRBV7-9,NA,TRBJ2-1,CASRSLRNEQFF,TGTGCCAGCAGAAGCTTGAGGAATGAGCAGTTCTTC
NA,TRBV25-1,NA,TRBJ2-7,CASTKQGPSSYEQYF,TGTGCCAGCACAAAACAGGGCCCAAGCTCCTACGAGCAGTACTTC
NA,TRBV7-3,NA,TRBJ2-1,CASSFGGPGRNEQFF,TGTGCCAGCAGCTTCGGGGGGCCTGGGCGCAATGAGCAGTTCTTC
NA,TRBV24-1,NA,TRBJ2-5,CATSDLRDPFSQETQYF,TGTGCCACCAGTGATTTGAGGGATCCGTTCTCACAAGAGACCCAGTACTTC
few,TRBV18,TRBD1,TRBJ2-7,CASSPEGTGFKHEQYF,TGTGCCAGCTCACCGGAAGGGACAGGGTTTAAGCACGAGCAGTACTTC
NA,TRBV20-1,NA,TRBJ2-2,CSAREQTNTGELFF,TGCAGTGCTAGAGAACAGACGAACACCGGGGAGCTGTTTTTT
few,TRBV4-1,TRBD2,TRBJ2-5,CASSHGVLAGETQYF,TGCGCCAGCAGCCACGGGGTACTAGCGGGAGAGACCCAGTACTTC
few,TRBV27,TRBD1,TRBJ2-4,CASSPSGQGIQYF,TGTGCCAGCAGTCCCTCAGGACAGGGGATTCAGTACTTC
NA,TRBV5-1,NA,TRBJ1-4,CASSTHGATSEKLFF,TGCGCCAGCAGCACCCACGGGGCCACTAGTGAAAAACTGTTTTTT
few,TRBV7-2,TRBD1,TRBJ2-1,CASSLRGTGGTDEQFF,TGTGCCAGCAGCCTACGGGGCACAGGGGGAACGGATGAGCAGTTCTTC
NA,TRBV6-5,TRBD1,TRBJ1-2,CASSYPGQGYGYTF,TGTGCCAGCAGTTACCCCGGACAGGGCTATGGCTACACCTTC
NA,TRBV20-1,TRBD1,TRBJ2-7,CSARGDRAHPQYEQYF,TGCAGTGCTCGGGGGGACAGGGCTCATCCCCAGTACGAGCAGTACTTC
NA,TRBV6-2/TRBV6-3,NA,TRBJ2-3,CASSYSEQAQYF,TGTGCCAGCAGTTACTCTGAACAGGCGCAGTATTTT
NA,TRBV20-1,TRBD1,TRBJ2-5,CSARTGTGGTQYF,TGCAGTGCTAGAACCGGGACAGGGGGAACCCAGTACTTC